The TCR beta chain described here comes from a study of breast tumors, draining lymph nodes, adjacent tissues. Notes on the study in general: The lymph node origin of tumor T cells was framed as consistent with a hypothesis, not demonstrated. Tumor repertoires ranked between lymph nodes and nontumor tissue in diversity, with V and J gene preferences. Most tumor T cells seemingly derive from lymph node, then expand in tumor.

Germline CDR1 reads LNHNV; CDR2 reads YYDKDF (reference sequence). V lost 1 base to trimming and J lost 2 bases, with 6 bases between them. This CDR3 region has 14 residues. At least ten counts were recorded for this clonotype. Its antigen is currently unknown. Breast cancer patients provided tissue from their axillary draining lymph nodes. TCRdb independently ran MiXCR on the multiplex PCR reads; one entry per CDR3 protein. The sample contains roughly 120,000 distinct CDR3 sequences, just under 20% of which appear only once. Sequencing was done on a sample of axillary lymph node tissue. The receptor was isolated from a female donor with breast cancer. Some clones in this sample may be carry-over from other donors' samples. The gene calls are TRBV15 and TRBJ1-5, with TRBD1 as a possible D gene (5 bases). CDR3 DNA: TGTGCCACCAGCAGAGGGGGGGGCAATCAGCCCCAGCATTTT. Amino acids: CATSRGGGNQPQHF.